The 6 T cell receptor beta chains given below trace back to one sample, sequenced in a study of blood T cell repertoires in COVID-19. The protocol was immunoSEQ multiplex PCR, while the TCRdb copy is restricted to in-frame clones and leaves out a portion. The sample includes 150,000 to 250,000 clones, roughly 77% of them seen just once. The specimen was peripheral blood. These TCRs come from a middle-aged woman with COVID-19, enrolled during active disease.

The chain carries TRBV5-6 and TRBJ2-3; 9 bases line up with TRBD2. CDR1 SGHDT and CDR2 YYEEEE come from the germline V gene. V gave up 4 bases and J gave up 1 base; unmatched junction bases: 4. The CDR3 covers 15 residues. In nucleotides, the CDR3 is TGTGCCAGCAGCCCTGGACTAGCGCGCACAGATACGCAGTATTTT. Translated: CASSPGLARTDTQYF.

This CDR3 reads CASTRGTGHEKLFF. DNA for the CDR3: TGTGCCAGCACCCGAGGGACAGGGCATGAAAAACTGTTTTTT. The V gene is TRBV7-8, the J gene TRBJ1-4; 9 positions match TRBD1. The CDR3 totals 14 residues. The trim removed 7 bases at V and 6 bases at J, leaving 6 bases unmatched. The germline gives CDR1 SGHVS, CDR2 FQNEAQ.

The count of this clone is one. The chain is built from TRBV10-2 and TRBJ2-5; 11 bases match TRBD1. Trimming at V came to 2 bases and at J to 5 bases, leaving 4 bases not matched to a gene. The germline V gene encodes CDR1 WSHSY and CDR2 SAAADI. The CDR3 covers 15 residues. The DNA for the CDR3 is TGCGCCAGCAGTGAGCCGGACAGGGGGCCTGAGACCCAGTACTTC. Residues: CASSEPDRGPETQYF.

The chain joins TRBV23-1 to TRBJ1-2; no clear D. TRBV23-1 falls under the ORF class, with uncertain function. V shed 2 bases and J shed 5 bases, with 33 bases lying between them. CDR3 length equals 21 residues. CDR3 loop: CASSQRKRQRKPPDIIYGYTF. DNA of the CDR3: TGCGCCAGCAGTCAAAGGAAGAGGCAACGTAAACCCCCGGATATCATTTATGGCTACACCTTC.

This clone was observed a single time. The chain recombines TRBV14 with TRBJ1-2; 8 bases line up with TRBD1. From germline, CDR1 is SGHDN and CDR2 FVKESK. There are 13 residues in the CDR3. V lost 4 bases to trimming and J lost 4 bases; unmatched junction nucleotides: 2. The CDR3 sequence: CASSPDRGYGYTF. CDR3 sequence (DNA): TGTGCCAGCAGCCCTGACAGGGGCTATGGCTACACCTTC. The variable domain in full, with the rest retrieved from reference TRBV14 and TRBJ1-2, is EAGVTQFPSHSVIEKGQTVTLRCDPISGHDNLYWYRRVMGKEIKFLLHFVKESKQDESGMPNNRFLAERTGGTYSTLKVQPAELEDSGVYFCASSPDRGYGYTFGSGTRLTVV.

The V gene is TRBV10-3, the J gene TRBJ1-1; a weak D match, TRBD1 (5 bases). V lost 8 bases and J 0 bases, leaving 10 bases between the germline ends. The CDR3 length is 13 residues. CDR1 and CDR2 (germline): ENHRY, SYGVKD. The CDR3 region has the DNA TGTGCCATCCGGGGGAGCATGAACACTGAAGCTTTCTTT. It codes for CAIRGSMNTEAFF.